The present T cell receptor (beta chain) was sequenced within a study of blood T cell repertoires in COVID-19. Study-wide background: Samples taken during acute and convalescent COVID-19 were collected in the United States, Italy and Spain. PBMCs, B-cell-depleted T cells, or T cells were the source of the cDNA or gDNA that made up the material.

V dropped 1 base and J dropped 0 bases, with 10 bases sitting between them. CDR1 is SGHVS, CDR2 FQNEAQ, per germline. The CDR3 sequence is 16 residues long. Original handling: Estimated nucleated cell counts came from reference gene primer amplification. Here immunoSEQ multiplex PCR was the method, and the copy in TCRdb shows in-frame clones only, minus some. The DNA was the basis for D and trimming; V, J and clone size are from that table. The repertoire holds 90,000 to 100,000 clones, with 86% as singletons. The sample taken for sequencing was peripheral blood. The receptor was derived from a man older than 75 with acute or convalescent COVID-19. The rearrangement links TRBV7-8 to TRBJ1-5, with TRBD1 as a possible D gene (5 bases). Here the CDR3 reads CASSLGHRNSNQPQHF. The CDR3 region has the DNA TGTGCCAGCAGCTTAGGACACAGGAATAGCAATCAGCCCCAGCATTTT.